These 22 T cell receptor beta chains were sequenced from one sample in a study of blood T cell repertoires in COVID-19. Repertoires were generated with immunoSEQ multiplex PCR, while TCRdb's copy carries only in-frame clones and drops some. The sample records some 130,000 clones, approximately 81% being singletons. Sequencing was performed on PBMCs or T cells enriched from blood (not recorded which). The receptors come from a man aged 35 to 55 with acute COVID-19.

The CDR3 reads CASSSGTSGSGETQYF. The CDR3 DNA is TGTGCCAGCAGCTCCGGGACTAGCGGGAGCGGTGAGACCCAGTACTTC. The genes are TRBV11-3 and TRBJ2-5, with 14 bases aligning to TRBD2. The CDR3 covers 16 residues. From germline, CDR1 is SGHNT and CDR2 YENEEA. With 4 bases clipped from V and 5 bases from J, the junction kept 6 bases outside the gene matches.

The chain combines TRBV9 with TRBJ2-3; D may be TRBD1 (6 bases). V shed 2 bases and J shed 6 bases, with 10 bases lying between them. The CDR3 is 13 residues long. Germline assignment: CDR1 SGDLS and CDR2 YYNGEE. The CDR3 DNA reads as TGTGCCAGCAGCGTCACCGACAGGGATACGCAGTATTTT. Protein sequence: CASSVTDRDTQYF.

The V call is TRBV6-1, the J call TRBJ2-5; TRBD2 is a possible D gene (5 bases). The CDR3 is made up of 12 amino acids. Trimming took off 1 base at V and 5 bases at J, with 5 bases between the two ends. The V gene's germline CDR1 is MNHNS and CDR2 SASEGT. The CDR3 nucleotides read TGTGCCAGCAGTGAAGTAGCGGAGACCCAGTACTTC. Protein sequence: CASSEVAETQYF.

The gene calls are TRBV24-1 and TRBJ1-1; D is perhaps TRBD1 (5 bases). Between the trimmed V and J ends, which lost 3 bases and 1 base, there was a span of 8 bases. The CDR3 is 14 residues long. CDR1 is KGHDR, CDR2 SFDVKD, per germline. The CDR3, as DNA: TGTGCCACCAGTGATACAGGCGGGAACACTGAAGCTTTCTTT. Translation: CATSDTGGNTEAFF.

The V call is TRBV2, the J call TRBJ1-6; 7 bases agree with TRBD1. Germline trimming cut 3 bases from V and 6 bases from J; bases unmatched to any gene: 8. This CDR3 is built from 16 residues. Per the germline V gene, CDR1 is SNHLY and CDR2 is FYNNEI. The CDR3 sequence is CASSDGPRQGNSPLHF. The CDR3 nucleotides read TGTGCCAGCAGTGATGGACCCAGACAGGGTAATTCACCCCTCCACTTT. The full variable domain, its missing parts supplied by reference TRBV2 and TRBJ1-6, is EPEVTQTPSHQVTQMGQEVILRCVPISNHLYFYWYRQILGQKVEFLVSFYNNEISEKSEIFDDQFSVERPDGSNFTLKIRSTKLEDSAMYFCASSDGPRQGNSPLHFGNGTRLTVT.

The rearrangement links TRBV30 to TRBJ1-4; D gene ambiguous. The CDR3 has 16 amino acids. The V gene lost 4 bases and the J gene lost 7 bases, with 22 bases spanning the gap. Germline V CDR1 and CDR2: GTSNPN, SVGIG (reference sequence). CDR3 sequence: CAWTGVGGLFGEKLFF. Here the CDR3 DNA reads TGTGCCTGGACCGGTGTTGGTGGTCTGTTTGGTGAAAAACTGTTTTTT.

V usage is TRBV15 and J usage is TRBJ1-3; D might be TRBD1 (5 bases). CDR3 length: 14 amino acids. The germline gives CDR1 LNHNV, CDR2 YYDKDF (reference sequence). V lost 0 bases to trimming and J lost 10 bases, with 13 bases between them. CDR3 coding DNA: TGTGCCACCAGCAGAGATAGGACAAAGTATACCATATATTTT. As protein: CATSRDRTKYTIYF.

The chain recombines TRBV9 with TRBJ2-1, with 7 bases identical to TRBD1. Germline assignment: CDR1 SGDLS and CDR2 YYNGEE. This CDR3 is 15 amino acids long. V was pared by 6 bases and J by 2 bases, with 8 bases of the junction left unmatched. CDR3 region: CASTIDRDTYNEQFF. The CDR3 DNA reads as TGTGCCAGCACAATAGACAGGGACACCTACAATGAGCAGTTCTTC.

This clone was seen a single time. DNA of the CDR3: TGTGCCAGCAGCAAAGCGGAAGTAGAATTAGGACTAGCGGGACTTAACGAGCAGTACTTC. It specifies CASSKAEVELGLAGLNEQYF. The rearrangement links TRBV21-1 to TRBJ2-7; TRBD2 is taken as the D call from the table, unchecked against the DNA. TRBV21-1 is flagged as a pseudogene. The CDR3 length is 20 residues.

The rearrangement uses TRBV2 and TRBJ2-3, with unresolved D. Germline V CDR1 and CDR2: SNHLY, FYNNEI. The V gene lost 7 bases and the J gene lost 4 bases, with 9 bases spanning the gap. This CDR3 contains 12 residues. The chain's CDR3 is CASTISADTQYF. CDR3 sequence (DNA): TGTGCCAGCACCATTAGTGCAGATACGCAGTATTTT.

The V gene is TRBV4-3, the J gene TRBJ1-1; D call uncertain. The CDR3 has 13 residues. Germline CDR1 reads LGHNA; CDR2 reads YSLEER. V lost 7 bases and J 1 base, leaving 10 bases between the germline ends. This CDR3 is CASTEGRNTEAFF. CDR3 DNA sequence: TGCGCCAGCACCGAGGGCAGGAACACTGAAGCTTTCTTT.

V gene TRBV19 combines with J gene TRBJ2-7; D may be TRBD1 (6 bases). The germline V gene encodes CDR1 LNHDA and CDR2 SQIVND (reference sequence). V lost 3 bases to trimming and J lost 2 bases, with 14 bases between them. The CDR3 consists of 15 residues. The CDR3 loop reads CASSIPAGDTYEQYF. CDR3 in DNA: TGTGCCAGTAGTATTCCGGCAGGGGACACCTACGAGCAGTACTTC.

This clone appeared a few times. The CDR3: CASSLARETANYGYTF. The CDR3 region has the DNA TGTGCCAGCAGCTTGGCCAGGGAAACAGCTAACTATGGCTACACCTTC. The chain carries TRBV5-6 and TRBJ1-2, with D possibly matching TRBD1 (5 bases). CDR1 SGHDT and CDR2 YYEEEE come from the germline V gene. Trimming shortened V by 0 bases and J by 0 bases, and 12 bases separated the two germline ends. This CDR3 contains 16 residues.

This chain connects TRBV18 to TRBJ2-7; 11 bases match TRBD2. Germline trimming cut 4 bases from V and 6 bases from J; bases unmatched to any gene: 8. The germline V gene has CDR1 KGHSH and CDR2 LQKENI. The CDR3 sequence is 15 residues long. The CDR3 sequence: CASSRQTSGEGEQYF. Here the CDR3 DNA reads TGTGCCAGCTCACGCCAGACTAGCGGGGAAGGCGAGCAGTACTTC.

J is TRBJ2-7 and V is TRBV7-2; weak D call: TRBD2 (7 bases). V lost 10 bases to trimming and J lost 1 base, with 17 bases between them. In germline, CDR1 is SGHTA, CDR2 FQGNSA. The CDR3 loop spans 14 amino acids. CDR3 sequence reads: CATTGGGESYEQYF. CDR3 nucleotide sequence: TGTGCCACCACGGGGGGCGGAGAATCCTACGAGCAGTACTTC.

The CDR3 DNA sequence: TGTGCCAGCAGCTTAAGTAGGACGGGGGACACCGGGGAGCTGTTTTTT. Protein sequence: CASSLSRTGDTGELFF. J is TRBJ2-2 and V is TRBV7-9, with D perhaps TRBD2 (6 bases). Germline CDR1 reads SEHNR; CDR2 reads FQNEAQ (reference sequence). This CDR3 is 16 amino acids long. Trimming shortened V by 2 bases and J by 3 bases, and 13 bases separated the two germline ends.

V and J are TRBV6-5 and TRBJ1-1; D remains ambiguous. The V end lost 7 bases, the J end lost 1 base, and 10 bases lay between the germline ends. CDR1 and CDR2 (germline): MNHEY, SVGAGI. The CDR3 has 13 residues. CDR3 residues: CASTRGTNTEAFF. Here the CDR3 DNA reads TGTGCCAGCACGCGTGGTACGAACACTGAAGCTTTCTTT.

This clone was observed once. The chain has TRBV28 and TRBJ1-2; 7 bases fit TRBD1. The V gene end was trimmed by 6 bases and the J gene end by 7 bases; junction bases not matched to a gene: 11. This CDR3 is built from 14 residues. The V gene's germline CDR1 is MDHEN and CDR2 SYDVKM. The CDR3 protein is CASSTPDRYGGYTF. Written as DNA, the CDR3 is TGTGCCAGCAGCACCCCGGACAGGTACGGTGGCTACACCTTC.

The chain combines TRBV7-2 with TRBJ1-6; the D gene is possibly TRBD1 (6 bases). The CDR3 consists of 15 residues. CDR1 SGHTA and CDR2 FQGNSA come from the germline V gene. V was trimmed by 2 bases and J by 13 bases, leaving 18 bases between them. The DNA of the CDR3 is TGTGCCAGCAGCTTAAGGGGGAGTTCCTTGGTGCCCCTCCACTTT. Its protein is CASSLRGSSLVPLHF.

This chain joins TRBV2 and TRBJ1-1; 7 bases map to TRBD1. CDR1 and CDR2 from the germline V gene are SNHLY and FYNNEI. The CDR3 loop spans 15 amino acids. V lost 6 bases to trimming and J lost 2 bases; unmatched junction nucleotides: 9. The DNA of the CDR3 is TGTGCCAGCAGAACCGGACAGGATTTCAACACTGAAGCTTTCTTT. As protein: CASRTGQDFNTEAFF.

The V and J genes are TRBV9 and TRBJ2-3; TRBD2 matches 13 bases. V shed 5 bases and J 4 bases; nucleotides not matched to a gene: 4. This CDR3 region has 15 residues. Per germline, CDR1 SGDLS and CDR2 YYNGEE. CDR3 residues: CASSITSGGADTQYF. Written as DNA, the CDR3 is TGTGCCAGCAGTATTACTAGCGGGGGGGCAGATACGCAGTATTTT.

V and J are TRBV2 and TRBJ1-3; 8 nucleotides align to TRBD1. This CDR3 is 17 amino acids long. Germline V lookup: CDR1 SNHLY, CDR2 FYNNEI. The V segment lost 6 bases and the J segment 0 bases; nucleotides outside the gene matches: 10. The CDR3 region has the DNA TGTGCCAGCAGCTCTATCCAGGGGGCAAGCTCTGGAAACACCATATATTTT. Translation gives CASSSIQGASSGNTIYF.